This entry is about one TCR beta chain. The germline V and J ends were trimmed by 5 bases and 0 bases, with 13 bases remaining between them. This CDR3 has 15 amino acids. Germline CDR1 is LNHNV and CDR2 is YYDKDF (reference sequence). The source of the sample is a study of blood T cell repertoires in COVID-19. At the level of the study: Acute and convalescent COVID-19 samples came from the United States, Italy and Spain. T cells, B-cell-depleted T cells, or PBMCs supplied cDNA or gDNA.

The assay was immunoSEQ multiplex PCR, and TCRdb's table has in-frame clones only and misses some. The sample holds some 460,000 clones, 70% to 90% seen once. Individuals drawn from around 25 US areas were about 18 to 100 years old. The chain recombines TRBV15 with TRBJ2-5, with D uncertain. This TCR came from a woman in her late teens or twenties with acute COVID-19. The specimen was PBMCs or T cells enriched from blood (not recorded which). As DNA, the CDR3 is TGTGCCACCAGCCCCCGAGAGAGCAACCAAGAGACCCAGTACTTC. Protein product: CATSPRESNQETQYF.